Listed below are T cell receptor beta chains from one sample, sequenced in a study of cytomegalovirus exposure and HLA in healthy donors. The protocol was immunoSEQ multiplex PCR, while the TCRdb copy is restricted to in-frame clones and leaves out a portion. The data show 130,000 or so clones, about 75% seen once. Sequenced material: PBMCs. These receptors were taken from a man aged 40-50 years in good health and CMV-seronegative. CDR3s include the opening cysteine and the closing phenylalanine or tryptophan. The D gene is left open where the match is weak. Clone size is given for some rows only: seen once, a few or many times, or a class if the clone is expanded.

D gene: .
J gene: TRBJ1-6
V gene: TRBV6-6
clone size: once
CDR3 DNA: TGTGCCAGCAGTTACTCGGGGACATATAATTCACCCCTCCACTTT
CDR3 protein: CASSYSGTYNSPLHF

D gene: TRBD1
J gene: TRBJ1-2
V gene: TRBV4-2
clone size: .
CDR3 DNA: TGTGCCAGCAGCCAAGGGGGACAGGGTATTCGTAGCGGCTACACCTTC
CDR3 protein: CASSQGGQGIRSGYTF

D gene: TRBD1
J gene: TRBJ1-2
V gene: TRBV18
clone size: .
CDR3 DNA: TGTGCCAGCTCACCACCGGGGGCAGGGGGCGTGAGCTATGGCTACACCTTC
CDR3 protein: CASSPPGAGGVSYGYTF

D gene: .
J gene: TRBJ1-2
V gene: TRBV11-2
clone size: .
CDR3 DNA: TGTGCCAGCAGCGCTCCGACAGGCGACTATGGCTACACCTTC
CDR3 protein: CASSAPTGDYGYTF

D gene: .
J gene: TRBJ1-5
V gene: TRBV5-1
clone size: .
CDR3 DNA: TGCGCCAGCAGCTTGGCAGGAGGGGTCGGTCAGCCCCAGCATTTT
CDR3 protein: CASSLAGGVGQPQHF

D gene: .
J gene: TRBJ2-5
V gene: TRBV7-7
clone size: .
CDR3 DNA: TGTGCCAGCAGGGCCCCAGGACAAGAGACCCAGTACTTC
CDR3 protein: CASRAPGQETQYF

D gene: TRBD1
J gene: TRBJ1-2
V gene: TRBV4-1
clone size: .
CDR3 DNA: TGCGCCAGCAGCCAAGATGGGACAGGGGCTAACTATGGCTACACCTTC
CDR3 protein: CASSQDGTGANYGYTF

D gene: .
J gene: TRBJ1-2
V gene: TRBV7-3
clone size: .
CDR3 DNA: TGTGCCAGCAGCTTAACCTCGGGGGTGGGCTACACCTTC
CDR3 protein: CASSLTSGVGYTF

D gene: .
J gene: TRBJ2-7
V gene: TRBV5-1
clone size: .
CDR3 DNA: TGCGCCAGCAGGTATGACGGGACAATGACCTACGAGCAGTACTTC
CDR3 protein: CASRYDGTMTYEQYF

D gene: .
J gene: TRBJ2-6
V gene: TRBV20-1
clone size: .
CDR3 DNA: TGCAGTGCCTCGGGGGCCAACGTCCTGACTTTC
CDR3 protein: CSASGANVLTF

D gene: .
J gene: TRBJ2-7
V gene: TRBV13
clone size: .
CDR3 DNA: TGTGCCAGCAGCCCCGGCCGCGGGACGGTCTCCTACGAGCAGTACTTC
CDR3 protein: CASSPGRGTVSYEQYF

D gene: TRBD2
J gene: TRBJ2-1
V gene: TRBV5-4
clone size: .
CDR3 DNA: TGTGCCAGCAGCCTTCTAGCGGGGAATGACAATGAGCAGTTCTTC
CDR3 protein: CASSLLAGNDNEQFF

D gene: TRBD2
J gene: TRBJ2-3
V gene: TRBV7-6
clone size: .
CDR3 DNA: TGTGCCAGCAGCCCCGGGGGAGGGAGCACAGATACGCAGTATTTT
CDR3 protein: CASSPGGGSTDTQYF

D gene: .
J gene: TRBJ2-2
V gene: TRBV7-2
clone size: .
CDR3 DNA: TGTGCCAGCAGCTTAAATAGCGGGGAGCTGTTTTTT
CDR3 protein: CASSLNSGELFF

D gene: .
J gene: TRBJ1-1
V gene: TRBV4-3
clone size: .
CDR3 DNA: TGCGCCAGCAGCCAAGTCCCACAGGGTTTGTTGAACACTGAAGCTCTCTTT
CDR3 protein: CASSQVPQGLLNTEALF

D gene: .
J gene: TRBJ1-1
V gene: TRBV7-6
clone size: .
CDR3 DNA: TGTGCCAGCAGCTCTTTCCGGGGGGACACTGAAGCTTTCTTT
CDR3 protein: CASSSFRGDTEAFF

D gene: TRBD2
J gene: TRBJ2-4
V gene: TRBV29-1
clone size: .
CDR3 DNA: TGCAGCGTTATCGGGGGGTCGGCCAAAAACATTCAGTACTTC
CDR3 protein: CSVIGGSAKNIQYF

D gene: TRBD1
J gene: TRBJ2-3
V gene: TRBV5-1
clone size: .
CDR3 DNA: TGCGCCAGCAGCCCGGACAGGGGGCGCGGCACAGATACGCAGTATTTT
CDR3 protein: CASSPDRGRGTDTQYF

D gene: .
J gene: TRBJ1-2
V gene: TRBV7-2
clone size: .
CDR3 DNA: TGTGCCAGCAGCTTAGGATGGTGGGAGGGAAGGGATGGCTACACCTTC
CDR3 protein: CASSLGWWEGRDGYTF

D gene: TRBD2
J gene: TRBJ2-5
V gene: TRBV7-8
clone size: .
CDR3 DNA: TGTGCCAGCTCGAGTGGGAGTGGGAGGGGTCGCGGAGAGACCCAGTACTTC
CDR3 protein: CASSSGSGRGRGETQYF